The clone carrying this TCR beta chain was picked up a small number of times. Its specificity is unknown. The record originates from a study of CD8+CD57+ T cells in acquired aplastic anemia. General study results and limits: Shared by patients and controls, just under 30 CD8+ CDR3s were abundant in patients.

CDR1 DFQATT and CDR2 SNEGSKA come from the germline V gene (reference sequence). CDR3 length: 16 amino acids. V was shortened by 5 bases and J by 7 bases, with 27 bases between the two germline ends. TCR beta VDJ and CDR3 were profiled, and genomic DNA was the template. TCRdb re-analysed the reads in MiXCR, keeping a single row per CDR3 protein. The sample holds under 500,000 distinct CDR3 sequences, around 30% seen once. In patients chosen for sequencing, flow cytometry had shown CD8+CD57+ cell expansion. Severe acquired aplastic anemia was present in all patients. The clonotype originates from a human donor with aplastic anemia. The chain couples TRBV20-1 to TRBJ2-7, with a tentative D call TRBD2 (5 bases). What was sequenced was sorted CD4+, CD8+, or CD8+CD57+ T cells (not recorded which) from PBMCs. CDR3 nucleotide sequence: TGCAGTGCTTTTGACTCGTCGCGGGCCACCGATTGGGAGCAGTACTTC. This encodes CSAFDSSRATDWEQYF.